This T cell receptor (beta chain) is from a study of blood T cell repertoires in COVID-19. The wider study: COVID-19 samples from acute and convalescent phases originated in the United States, Italy and Spain.

CDR1 and CDR2 from the germline V gene are SGHRS and YFSETQ. The CDR3 has 14 residues. Trimming took 9 bases from V and 5 from J; bases not matched to a gene: 11. In the authors' methods: Scientists estimated how many nucleated cells there were by amplifying reference gene primers. Using immunoSEQ multiplex PCR, the repertoire was profiled, and TCRdb retains in-frame clones only, with some absent. V and J calls plus clone size are reproduced from that table; the DNA served to infer D and trimming. The table lists more than 150,000 clones, under 90% of them singletons. Sequenced input: peripheral blood. This receptor was identified in a human donor in a cohort sampled during active COVID-19. This chain links TRBV5-1 with TRBJ2-1, with 7 bases fitting TRBD1. The CDR3 region has the DNA TGCGCCACCACTCCCGGGACAGTGAACAATGAGCAGTTCTTC. It yields the protein CATTPGTVNNEQFF.